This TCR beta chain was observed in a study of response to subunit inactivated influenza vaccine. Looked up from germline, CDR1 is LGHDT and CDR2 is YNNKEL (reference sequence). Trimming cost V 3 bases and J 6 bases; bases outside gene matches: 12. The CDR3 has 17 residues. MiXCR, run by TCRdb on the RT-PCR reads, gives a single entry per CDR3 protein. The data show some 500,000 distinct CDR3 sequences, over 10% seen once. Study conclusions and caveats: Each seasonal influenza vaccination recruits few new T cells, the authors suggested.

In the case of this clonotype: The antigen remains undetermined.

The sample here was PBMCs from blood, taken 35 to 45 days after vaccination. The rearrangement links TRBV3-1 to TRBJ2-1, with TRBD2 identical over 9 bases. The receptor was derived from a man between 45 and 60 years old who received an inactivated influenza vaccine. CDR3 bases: TGTGCCAGCAGCCAGTCCCGGTCGGCGGGAGGGTTCAATGAGCAGTTCTTC. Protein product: CASSQSRSAGGFNEQFF.